This T cell receptor beta chain originates from a study of blood T cell repertoires in COVID-19. The assay was immunoSEQ multiplex PCR, and TCRdb's table has in-frame clones only and misses some. The sample consists of about 110,000 clones, around three quarters of them appearing once. V shed 7 bases and J shed 7 bases, with 17 bases lying between them. The CDR3 has 14 residues. The germline CDR1 and CDR2 sequences are LNHDA and SQIVND (reference sequence). This receptor was identified in a human donor in a cohort sampled during active or convalescent COVID-19. This sequence joins TRBV19 and TRBJ2-4, with D unresolved. The sequenced sample consisted of peripheral blood. The CDR3 here is CASIRALQNNIQYF. Here the CDR3 DNA reads TGTGCCAGTATACGAGCGCTACAAAACAACATTCAGTACTTC. Complete variable domain (other parts from reference TRBV19 and TRBJ2-4): DGGITQSPKYLFRKEGQNVTLSCEQNLNHDAMYWYRQDPGQGLRLIYYSQIVNDFQKGDIAEGYSVSREKKESFPLTVTSAQKNPTAFYLCASIRALQNNIQYFGAGTRLSVL.